Following are 6 T cell receptor beta chains from one sample sequenced in a study of massively parallel sequencing of T cell beta chains. Each CDR3 protein is one row after TCRdb ran MiXCR on the 5' RACE reads. This table has more than 4,000 distinct CDR3 sequences, 37% appearing once. Sequencing was performed on commercial RNA from peripheral blood pooled from many donors. These receptors were obtained from a pool of human donors in good health; the sample was commercial RNA pooled from many donors.

This chain uses TRBV2 with TRBJ2-5; D is undetermined. V was clipped by 3 bases and J by 6 bases, with 14 bases between them. This CDR3 has 14 residues. Germline lookup yields CDR1 SNHLY and CDR2 FYNNEI. CDR3 nucleotide sequence: TGTGCCAGCAGTGAGGGGAACTTTCTACAGACCCAGTACTTC. It codes for CASSEGNFLQTQYF.

The V gene is TRBV4-2, the J gene TRBJ2-7; tentative D call: TRBD1 (6 bases). Germline V gene data show CDR1 as LGHNA and CDR2 as YNFKEQ. This CDR3 spans 13 amino acids. Trimming stripped 4 bases from V and 5 bases from J, with 12 bases between. Here the CDR3 reads CASSPQGFDEQYF. In DNA, the CDR3 is TGTGCCAGCAGCCCCCAGGGGTTCGACGAGCAGTACTTC.

The chain employs TRBV29-1 and TRBJ1-1, with D perhaps TRBD1 (5 bases). This CDR3 comprises 12 residues. Germline V gene lookup returns CDR1 SQVTM and CDR2 ANQGSEA. V was pared by 8 bases and J by 1 base, with 11 bases between. CDR3 sequence reads: CSSGGGNTEAFF. The CDR3 DNA sequence: TGCAGCAGTGGGGGGGGGAACACTGAAGCTTTCTTT.

This rearrangement joins TRBV6-2 or TRBV6-3 to TRBJ1-1, with D possibly being TRBD1 (5 bases). V lost 8 bases and J lost 0, with 10 bases in between. CDR1 is MNHEY and CDR2 is SVGEGT in the germline V gene. CDR3 length: 13 amino acids. CDR3 sequence: CASGDSMNTEAFF. DNA of the CDR3: TGTGCCAGCGGAGACAGCATGAACACTGAAGCTTTCTTT.

The chain is built from TRBV5-4 and TRBJ2-1; TRBD1 matches at 7 bases. The CDR3 sequence is 13 residues long. Trimming removed 1 base from V and 7 bases from J; junction bases left unmatched: 2. The germline gives CDR1 SGHNT, CDR2 YYREEE (reference sequence). The CDR3 reads CASSLPGGNEQFF. CDR3 DNA: TGTGCCAGCAGCTTGCCAGGGGGAAATGAGCAGTTCTTC.

This rearrangement joins TRBV20-1 to TRBJ2-7; 8 nucleotides agree with TRBD1. The CDR3 is made up of 12 amino acids. The ends lost 6 bases at V and 5 bases at J; junction bases unmatched: 6. Germline assignment: CDR1 DFQATT and CDR2 SNEGSKA (reference sequence). In nucleotides, the CDR3 is TGCAGTGCCCAGGACAGGGACCACGAGCAGTACTTC. It encodes CSAQDRDHEQYF.